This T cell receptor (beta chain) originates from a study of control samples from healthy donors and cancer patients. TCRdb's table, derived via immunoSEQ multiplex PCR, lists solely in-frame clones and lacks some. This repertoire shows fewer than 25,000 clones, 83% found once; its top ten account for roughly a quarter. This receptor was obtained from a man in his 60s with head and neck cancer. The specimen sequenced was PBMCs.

Here the CDR3 reads CASSGRATDTQYF. CDR3 coding DNA: TGTGCCAGCAGTGGGAGAGCCACAGATACGCAGTATTTT. The gene calls are TRBV6-4 and TRBJ2-3; D call uncertain. V shed 4 bases and J shed 2 bases, with 7 bases lying between them. Germline V gene lookup returns CDR1 MRHNA and CDR2 SNTAGT. This CDR3 spans 13 amino acids.